Below, 6 T cell receptor beta chains from the same sample are listed, as sequenced in a study of T cell responses to AZD1222 COVID-19 vaccine. Measured with immunoSEQ multiplex PCR; TCRdb has only the in-frame clones, and not every one. This sample has 120,000 to 150,000 clones, with roughly nine tenths found just once. Specimen: peripheral blood, collected 28 days after the second dose of the MenACWY control vaccine. The receptors come from an adult who received the MenACWY meningococcal vaccine as a control.

The chain joins TRBV2 to TRBJ2-5, with 7 positions matching TRBD1. The CDR3 is made up of 14 amino acids. Germline loops: CDR1 SNHLY, CDR2 FYNNEI. The ends lost 3 bases at V and 0 bases at J; junction bases unmatched: 1. The CDR3 region is CASSEGQYQETQYF. CDR3 DNA sequence: TGTGCCAGCAGTGAGGGACAGTACCAAGAGACCCAGTACTTC.

This chain links TRBV19 with TRBJ1-3, with a possible D match to TRBD1 (5 bases). This CDR3 has 13 residues. V shed 7 bases and J shed 4 bases, with 11 bases lying between them. Germline assignment: CDR1 LNHDA and CDR2 SQIVND (reference sequence). This chain's CDR3 is CASNAGAGNTIYF. The DNA for the CDR3 is TGTGCCAGTAACGCCGGGGCCGGAAACACCATATATTTT.

V usage is TRBV15 and J usage is TRBJ2-5; D is possibly TRBD2 (5 bases). V was shortened by 0 bases and J by 5 bases, with 13 bases between the two germline ends. The length of the CDR3 is 15 residues. The germline V gene has CDR1 LNHNV and CDR2 YYDKDF (reference sequence). CDR3 residues: CATSREKTWEETQYF. As DNA, the CDR3 is TGTGCCACCAGCAGAGAGAAGACGTGGGAGGAGACCCAGTACTTC.

The CDR3 region is CASSFGTGGSETQYF. CDR3 in DNA: TGTGCCAGCAGCTTTGGGACAGGGGGATCGGAGACCCAGTACTTC. The rearrangement joins TRBV7-2 to TRBJ2-5; 11 positions agree with TRBD1. Germline CDR1 SGHTA, CDR2 FQGNSA. Trimming at V came to 3 bases and at J to 5 bases, leaving 5 bases not matched to a gene. The CDR3 loop spans 15 amino acids.

This clone was seen once. The chain carries TRBV24-1 and TRBJ1-5, with D perhaps matching TRBD1 (5 bases). Germline CDR1 KGHDR, CDR2 SFDVKD. Trimming shortened V by 5 bases and J by 7 bases, and 11 bases separated the two germline ends. The CDR3 runs 13 residues. The CDR3 DNA reads TGTGCCACCAGTGCCAGGGCTGGGCAGCCCCAGCATTTT. It specifies CATSARAGQPQHF.

The chain couples TRBV28 to TRBJ2-7; the D is unclear. The CDR3 has 14 amino acids. The V gene lost 5 bases and the J gene lost 2 bases, with 13 bases spanning the gap. Germline V gene data show CDR1 as MDHEN and CDR2 as SYDVKM. The CDR3 nucleotides read TGTGCCAGCAGTCCAGCCGGGCCTGCCTACGAGCAGTACTTC. Residues: CASSPAGPAYEQYF. Combining the CDR3 with reference TRBV28 and TRBJ2-7 gives the whole variable domain DVKVTQSSRYLVKRTGEKVFLECVQDMDHENMFWYRQDPGLGLRLIYFSYDVKMKEKGDIPEGYSVSREKKERFSLILESASTNQTSMYLCASSPAGPAYEQYFGPGTRLTVT.